The 14 T cell receptor beta chains below all came from one sample that was sequenced in a study of monozygotic twins with inflammatory bowel disease. TCRdb re-called the 5' RACE reads; every CDR3 protein appears as one record, without DNA. In total, the table holds around 450,000 distinct CDR3 sequences. Sequences were obtained from blood. The source is a human donor with ulcerative colitis or Crohn's disease, or a healthy co-twin of an affected twin (not recorded which).

This chain links TRBV12-3 or TRBV12-4 with TRBJ2-1; absent DNA, TCRdb's TRBD2 call cannot be checked. The CDR3 spans 16 residues. This CDR3 reads CASMGLAEGAYNEQFF.

This chain links TRBV5-1 with TRBJ2-5; TCRdb's D gene call, TRBD2, goes unchecked for lack of DNA. This CDR3 contains 14 residues. Germline V gene sequence: CDR1 SGHRS, CDR2 YFSETQ. CDR3: CASSGRTREETQYF.

CDR3 sequence: CASSLATGSGDTQYF. The chain couples TRBV7-2 to TRBJ2-3; TCRdb gives TRBD1 as the D gene, but with no DNA this cannot be confirmed. Germline values: CDR1 SGHTA, CDR2 FQGNSA. The length of the CDR3 is 15 residues.

The rearrangement links TRBV20-1 to TRBJ1-5; TCRdb lists TRBD1, though no DNA is available to test this call. CDR3 size: 14 residues. Per the germline V gene, CDR1 is DFQATT and CDR2 is SNEGSKA (reference sequence). CDR3 loop: CSAPTGIANQPQHF.

The chain carries TRBV12-3 or TRBV12-4 and TRBJ1-1; TCRdb's assignment of TRBD1 cannot be checked, as there is no DNA. The CDR3 runs 15 residues. CDR3: CASTTPGQGGTEAFF.

The genes are TRBV7-6 and TRBJ1-3. The germline V gene encodes CDR1 SGHVS and CDR2 FNYEAQ. CDR3 size: 15 residues. The CDR3 sequence: CASSLTGSRGNTIYF.

This chain joins TRBV6-2 or TRBV6-3 and TRBJ2-2; as DNA is missing, the TRBD1 call by TCRdb cannot be tested. The CDR3 contains 14 residues. Germline assignment: CDR1 MNHEY and CDR2 SVGEGT. The CDR3 protein is CASRFIAGARELFF.

V is TRBV20-1 and J is TRBJ2-3; the D call of TRBD1 rests on TCRdb alone, since no DNA is present to check it. In germline, CDR1 is DFQATT, CDR2 SNEGSKA (reference sequence). CDR3 length equals 17 residues. CDR3 amino acids: CSARDPNSGGKGDTQYF.

V gene TRBV7-2 combines with J gene TRBJ1-1. This CDR3 is built from 13 residues. Germline V gene data show CDR1 as SGHTA and CDR2 as FQGNSA. CDR3 protein: CASSHRQNTEAFF.

This sequence joins TRBV12-3 or TRBV12-4 and TRBJ2-1; TCRdb designates TRBD1, a call that cannot be tested without DNA. This CDR3 is 17 amino acids long. This CDR3 is CASSLGRQGRFYNEQFF.

The V and J genes are TRBV3-1 and TRBJ2-3; no DNA is available, so the TRBD2 call from TCRdb remains unchecked. Germline V gene sequence: CDR1 LGHDT, CDR2 YNNKEL (reference sequence). The CDR3 is 15 residues long. CDR3 protein: CASSLLAGAPDTQYF.

The chain couples TRBV29-1 to TRBJ1-3; TCRdb selects TRBD1, and the lack of DNA leaves this call unchecked. The CDR3 has 15 amino acids. Germline V gene lookup returns CDR1 SQVTM and CDR2 ANQGSEA. The CDR3 loop is CSVEGDASSGNTIYF.

The gene calls are TRBV29-1 and TRBJ2-4; TCRdb returns TRBD1, unconfirmable since there is no DNA. Germline V gene data show CDR1 as SQVTM and CDR2 as ANQGSEA. The CDR3 is 13 amino acids. CDR3 region: CSFDTEGENIQYF.

V is TRBV25-1 and J is TRBJ2-1; there is no DNA to check the TCRdb D call of TRBD1. This CDR3 has 13 amino acids. In germline, CDR1 is MGHDK, CDR2 SYGVNS. The CDR3 reads CASSEGGYNEQFF. Based on the CDR3 plus reference TRBV25-1 and TRBJ2-1, the full variable domain is EADIYQTPRYLVIGTGKKITLECSQTMGHDKMYWYQQDPGMELHLIHYSYGVNSTEKGDLSSESTVSRIRTEHFPLTLESARPSHTSQYLCASSEGGYNEQFFGPGTRLTVL.